This record looks at one T cell receptor (beta chain) sequence and its context. Assay used: immunoSEQ multiplex PCR; TCRdb lists only in-frame clones, some missing. The sample lists over 200,000 clones, roughly 87% occurring once. The CDR3 length is 14 residues. Trimming cost V 3 bases and J 10 bases, with 17 bases left between them. Looked up from germline, CDR1 is SGDLS and CDR2 is YYNGEE. The data were taken from a study of blood T cell repertoires in COVID-19. The chain recombines TRBV9 with TRBJ2-1; a weak D match, TRBD2 (6 bases). Input material: peripheral blood. This TCR derives from a man between 40 and 49 years old with active or convalescent COVID-19. This CDR3 is CASSDQLQGGEQFF. CDR3 in DNA: TGTGCCAGCAGCGACCAACTTCAAGGAGGGGAGCAGTTCTTC.